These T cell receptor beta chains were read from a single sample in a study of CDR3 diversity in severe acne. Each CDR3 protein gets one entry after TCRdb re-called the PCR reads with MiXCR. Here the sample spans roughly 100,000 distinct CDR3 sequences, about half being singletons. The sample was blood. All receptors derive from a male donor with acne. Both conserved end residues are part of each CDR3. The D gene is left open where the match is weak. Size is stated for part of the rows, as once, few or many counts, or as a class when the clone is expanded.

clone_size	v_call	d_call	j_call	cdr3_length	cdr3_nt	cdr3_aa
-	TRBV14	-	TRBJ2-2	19	TGTGCCAGCAGCCAAGGCCACCCGTTAGGACAGCGAAACACCGGGGAGCTGTTTTTT	CASSQGHPLGQRNTGELFF
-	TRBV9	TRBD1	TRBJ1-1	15	TGTGCCAGCAGCGTAGGGTACAGGGGAAACACTGAAGCTTTCTTT	CASSVGYRGNTEAFF
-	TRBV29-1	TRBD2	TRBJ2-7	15	TGCAGCGTCGGGACTAGCGGGATAGGTCGCGGCGAGCAGTACTTC	CSVGTSGIGRGEQYF
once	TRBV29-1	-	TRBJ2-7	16	TGCAGCGTTATTCGTCACAGGGACTCGAACACCGGGGAGCTGTACTTC	CSVIRHRDSNTGELYF
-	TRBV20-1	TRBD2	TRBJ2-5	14	TGCAGTGCTAACTTAGCGGGAGGCACAGAGGCCCAGTACTTC	CSANLAGGTEAQYF
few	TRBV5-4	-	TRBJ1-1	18	TGTGCCAGCAGCTCCCAATTAGGTGGCGGCAGGGGAAACACTGAAGCTTTCTTT	CASSSQLGGGRGNTEAFF
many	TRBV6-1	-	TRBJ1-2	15	TGTGCCAGCAGTGTTACAGGGCGCACAAACTATGGCTACACCTTC	CASSVTGRTNYGYTF
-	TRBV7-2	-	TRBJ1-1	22	-	CASSSTSRSYEQYFGPYTEAFF
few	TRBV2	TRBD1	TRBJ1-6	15	TGTGCCAGCAGTTCCGGGACAGCAAATAATTCACCCCTCCACTTT	CASSSGTANNSPLHF
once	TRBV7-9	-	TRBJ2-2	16	TGTGCCAGCAGCGCCACATTAGCGGAGAACACCGGGGAGCTGTTTTTT	CASSATLAENTGELFF
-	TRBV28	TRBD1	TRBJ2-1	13	TGTGCCAGCAGTTGGGGACAGCTCAGTGAGCAGTTCTTC	CASSWGQLSEQFF
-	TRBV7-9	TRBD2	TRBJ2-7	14	TGTGCCAGCGCCTGGACTAGCGGGAACTACGAGCAGTACTTC	CASAWTSGNYEQYF
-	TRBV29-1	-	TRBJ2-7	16	TGCAGCGTTGATGGGCACGGCGGCAGACGAAACTACGAGCAGTACTTC	CSVDGHGGRRNYEQYF
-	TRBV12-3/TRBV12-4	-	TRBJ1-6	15	TGTGCCAGCAGTGAACAGGGAACAAATAATTCACCCCTCCACTTT	CASSEQGTNNSPLHF
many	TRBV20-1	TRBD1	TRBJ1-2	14	TGCAGTGACCAACCGGGACAGGGTAGATTTGGCTACACCTTC	CSDQPGQGRFGYTF
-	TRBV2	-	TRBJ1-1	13	TGTGCCAGCAGTATGGAGCCGAACACTGAAGCTTTCTTT	CASSMEPNTEAFF
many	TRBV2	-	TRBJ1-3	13	TGTGCCAGCATTCGGACGGCGTCCGGCACCATATATTTT	CASIRTASGTIYF
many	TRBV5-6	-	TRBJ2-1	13	TGTGCCAGCAGCTTGTCAGGGAATTATGAGCAGTTCTTC	CASSLSGNYEQFF
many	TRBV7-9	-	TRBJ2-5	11	TGTGCCAGCCCCTATGGGGAGACCCAGTACTTC	CASPYGETQYF
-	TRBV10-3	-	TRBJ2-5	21	TGTGCCATCAGTGATCCCAAGCAATTACACTTTAGAGGCCGGGACGTGGGGACCCAGTACTTC	CAISDPKQLHFRGRDVGTQYF
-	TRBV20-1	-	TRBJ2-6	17	TGCAGTGCCAGCACCTGGGACGGACACTCTGGGGCCAACGTCCTGACTTTC	CSASTWDGHSGANVLTF
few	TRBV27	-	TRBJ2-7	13	TGTGCCAGCAGGACGGACTCTGCCTACGAGCAGTACTTC	CASRTDSAYEQYF
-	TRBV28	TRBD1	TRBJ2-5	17	TGTGCCAGCAGTTCCCCCCGGGACAGGGGAGTTCAAGAGACCCAGTACTTC	CASSSPRDRGVQETQYF
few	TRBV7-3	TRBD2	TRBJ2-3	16	TGTGCCAGCAGCGCCGGACTAGCGGGGCCCACAGATACGCAGTATTTT	CASSAGLAGPTDTQYF
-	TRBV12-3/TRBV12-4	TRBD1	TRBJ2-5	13	TGTGCCAGCAGCCGGACAGGGAGGGAGACCCAGTACTTC	CASSRTGRETQYF
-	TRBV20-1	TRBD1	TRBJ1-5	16	TGCAGTGCTAGAGATCGCGTACAGGGGAGCAATCAGCCCCAGCATTTT	CSARDRVQGSNQPQHF
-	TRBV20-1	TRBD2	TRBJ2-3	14	TGCAGTGCTAGAACTAGCGGGCGCACAGATACGCAGTATTTT	CSARTSGRTDTQYF
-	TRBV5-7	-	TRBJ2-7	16	TGCGCCAGCAGCTTGGAAGGGCCTAGCAGTTCCTACGAGCAGTACTTC	CASSLEGPSSSYEQYF
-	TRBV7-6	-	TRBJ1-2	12	TGTGCCAGTTACCACAGGGAGTCTGGCTACACCTTC	CASYHRESGYTF
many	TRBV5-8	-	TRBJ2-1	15	TGTGCCAGCAGCTTGGGAAGCGCACCCATCAATGAGCAGTTCTTC	CASSLGSAPINEQFF
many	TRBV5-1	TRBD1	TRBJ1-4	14	TGCGCCAGCAGCCCGGGACAGGGTTTTGAAAAACTGTTTTTT	CASSPGQGFEKLFF
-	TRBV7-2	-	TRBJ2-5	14	TGTGCCAGCAGTAATCCGGGACATGCAGAGACCCAGTACTTC	CASSNPGHAETQYF
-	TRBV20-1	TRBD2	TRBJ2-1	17	TGCAGTGCTAGACCCCTTTTTGGCGGGAGCTCCTACAATGAGCAGTTCTTC	CSARPLFGGSSYNEQFF
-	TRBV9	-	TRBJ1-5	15	TGTGCCAGCAGCCCACACAACCAGCAGCGAGAGACCCAGCATTTT	CASSPHNQQRETQHF
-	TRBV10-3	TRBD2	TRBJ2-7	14	TGTGCCATCAGGGGGACTAGCGTCTCCTACGAGCAGTACTTC	CAIRGTSVSYEQYF
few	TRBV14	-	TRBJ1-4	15	TGTGCCAGCACGGGGGCAGGTGCAACTAATGAAAAACTGTTTTTT	CASTGAGATNEKLFF
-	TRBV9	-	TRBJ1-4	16	TGTGCCAGCAGCGTAACGCTAGAGGGGTCGGATGAAAAACTGTTTTTT	CASSVTLEGSDEKLFF
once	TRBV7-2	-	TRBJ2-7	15	TGTGCCAGCAGCTTCTCTATGGACAGTGCTTACGAGCAGTACTTC	CASSFSMDSAYEQYF
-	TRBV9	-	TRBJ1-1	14	TGTGCCAGCAGCGTAGCTGGAGGGAACGCTGAAGCTTTCTTT	CASSVAGGNAEAFF
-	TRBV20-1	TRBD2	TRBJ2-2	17	TGCAGTGCTCCCAGGGGTGTGGGACTAGCGAACACCGGGGAGCTGTTTTTT	CSAPRGVGLANTGELFF
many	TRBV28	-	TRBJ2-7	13	TGTGCCAGCACTCCCAAGGACAGCTACGAGCAGTACTTC	CASTPKDSYEQYF
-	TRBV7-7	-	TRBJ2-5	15	TGTGCTAGCAGGAAAAGGGAGGTAATCCAAGAGACCCAGTACTTC	CASRKREVIQETQYF
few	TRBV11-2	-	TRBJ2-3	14	TGTGCCAGCAGCCCGCCAGGGGCCGGAGATACGCAGTATTTT	CASSPPGAGDTQYF
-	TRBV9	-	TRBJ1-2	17	TGTGCCAGCAGCGACACACAATTGTCAGAGGCCCCCCTCGGCTACACCTTC	CASSDTQLSEAPLGYTF
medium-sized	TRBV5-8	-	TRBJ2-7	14	TGTGCCAGCAGCTACGACTTGAGCTCCTACGAGCAGTACTTC	CASSYDLSSYEQYF
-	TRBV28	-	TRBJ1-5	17	TGTGCCAGCAGTGTTCCGGGACCGAGGGCATTTAATCAGCCCCAGCATTTT	CASSVPGPRAFNQPQHF
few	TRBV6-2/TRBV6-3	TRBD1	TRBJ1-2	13	TGTGCCAGCACCAGGGACAGGGAATATGGCTACACCTTC	CASTRDREYGYTF
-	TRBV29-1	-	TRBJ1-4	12	TGCAGCGTCAAACGGGACGATGAAAAACTGTTTTTT	CSVKRDDEKLFF
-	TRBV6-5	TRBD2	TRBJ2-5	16	TGTGCCAGCACCCATTCGAGACTAGCGGGATCAGAGACCCAGTACTTC	CASTHSRLAGSETQYF
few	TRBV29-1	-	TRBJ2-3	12	TGCAGCGCCACCGCAAGTGGGGGTACGCAGTATTTT	CSATASGGTQYF
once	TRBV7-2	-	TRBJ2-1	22	-	CASSTGQKKNIQYFGSYNEQFF
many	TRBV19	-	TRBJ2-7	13	TGTGCCAGTAGTAAAAGTTGGGCTTACGAGCAGTACTTC	CASSKSWAYEQYF
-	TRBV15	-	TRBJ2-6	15	TGTGCCAGCAGTTACTCCGAACCTGGGGCCAACGTCCTGACTTTC	CASSYSEPGANVLTF